These 21 T cell receptor beta chains came from one sample sequenced in a study of blood T cell repertoires in COVID-19. Assay: immunoSEQ multiplex PCR; the TCRdb copy retains only in-frame clones and omits some. The sample shows 120,000 or so clones, nearly 80% of them seen only once. Material for sequencing was peripheral blood. Every receptor here comes from a woman older than 75 with active or convalescent COVID-19.

The chain uses TRBV23-1 and TRBJ1-1, with 11 bases fitting TRBD1. TRBV23-1 is an ORF, with its function uncertain. This CDR3 contains 16 residues. J gave up 7 bases and V 0 bases, and 7 bases lay outside the gene matches. CDR3 nucleotide sequence: TGCGCCAGCAGTCAATCAGGGAAGGGACAGGGGGGTGAAGCTTTCTTT. Protein sequence: CASSQSGKGQGGEAFF.

CDR3 DNA sequence: TGTGCCAGCAGCTTTCGACACGTTTTCCCGACAGATACGCAGTATTTT. The encoded protein is CASSFRHVFPTDTQYF. V and J are TRBV5-5 and TRBJ2-3, with D uncertain. Deletions cut 2 bases from V and 3 bases from J, with 16 bases between. This CDR3 spans 16 amino acids. CDR1 is SGHKS and CDR2 is YYEKEE in the germline V gene (reference sequence).

CDR3 bases: TGTGCCTGGCGGGGCGGTCCGGGACTACATGAAAAACTGTTTTTT. This gives the protein CAWRGGPGLHEKLFF. The gene calls are TRBV30 and TRBJ1-4; weak D call: TRBD1 (5 bases). CDR1 and CDR2 (germline): GTSNPN, SVGIG (reference sequence). This CDR3 region has 15 residues. V was cut by 5 bases and J by 6 bases, with 19 bases left in between.

The chain joins TRBV19 to TRBJ2-7; D remains unclear. V dropped 4 bases and J dropped 1 base, with 11 bases sitting between them. CDR1 is LNHDA and CDR2 is SQIVND in the germline V gene (reference sequence). The CDR3 is made up of 14 amino acids. CDR3 amino acids: CASSRSQKSYEQYF. The CDR3 DNA reads TGTGCCAGTAGTAGGTCCCAGAAATCCTACGAGCAGTACTTC.

The chain has TRBV14 and TRBJ2-3; 8 positions match TRBD2. Looked up from germline, CDR1 is SGHDN and CDR2 is FVKESK. Unmatched junction bases numbered 5, after V lost 4 bases and J lost 2 bases. This CDR3 spans 15 amino acids. CDR3 DNA: TGTGCCAGCAGCCCACTAGCGGACCTCACAGATACGCAGTATTTT. Translating gives CASSPLADLTDTQYF.

The chain links TRBV7-2 to TRBJ2-7; D remains ambiguous. V dropped 3 bases and J dropped 2 bases, with 11 bases sitting between them. Germline values: CDR1 SGHTA, CDR2 FQGNSA. This CDR3 is 14 amino acids long. The CDR3 protein is CASSLFLSTYEQYF. The DNA of the CDR3 is TGTGCCAGCAGCTTGTTCTTGTCTACCTACGAGCAGTACTTC.

This clone turned up a few times. The genes are TRBV19 and TRBJ1-1, with D maybe TRBD1 (5 bases). CDR1 is LNHDA, CDR2 SQIVND, per germline (reference sequence). This CDR3 contains 13 residues. The ends were cut back, 1 base at V and 10 bases at J, with 13 bases in the middle. The CDR3 region has the DNA TGTGCCAGTAGTATAGTCCAGGGCGATAGAGCTTTCTTT. This encodes CASSIVQGDRAFF.

This chain links TRBV18 with TRBJ2-1, with 11 bases fitting TRBD2. In germline, CDR1 is KGHSH, CDR2 LQKENI. Trimming took 2 bases from V and 6 from J; bases not matched to a gene: 3. This CDR3 comprises 15 residues. The CDR3 DNA reads as TGTGCCAGCTCACCAACTAGCGGGAGAGTCAATGAGCAGTTCTTC. Encoded protein: CASSPTSGRVNEQFF.

This rearrangement joins TRBV5-5 to TRBJ2-3, with TRBD1 matching over 10 bases. J was trimmed by 2 bases and V by 3 bases; bases with no gene match: 12. CDR1 is SGHKS, CDR2 YYEKEE, per germline (reference sequence). The CDR3 runs 18 residues. CDR3 region: CASSSAGTGAIPTDTQYF. The CDR3 coding sequence is TGTGCCAGCAGCTCAGCCGGGACAGGGGCGATTCCCACAGATACGCAGTATTTT.

The chain combines TRBV28 with TRBJ1-1, with TRBD1 identical over 8 bases. The germline V gene has CDR1 MDHEN and CDR2 SYDVKM. The J segment lost 1 base and the V segment lost 2 bases, leaving 9 bases of the junction unmatched. The CDR3 sequence is 17 residues long. Here the CDR3 DNA reads TGTGCCAGCAGTTTAAGGAGACAGGGGAGGGAGAACACTGAAGCTTTCTTT. Translation: CASSLRRQGRENTEAFF.

The chain links TRBV20-1 to TRBJ1-1; D is unclear. This CDR3 comprises 11 residues. Between the trimmed V and J ends, which lost 8 bases and 11 bases, there was a span of 18 bases. Germline CDR1 is DFQATT and CDR2 is SNEGSKA (reference sequence). CDR3 amino acids: CSPVRVAEAFF. In DNA form, the CDR3 reads TGCAGTCCGGTGCGGGTTGCGGAGGCTTTCTTT.

CDR3 protein: CAWSVVVAGGSEQFF. CDR3 DNA sequence: TGTGCCTGGAGTGTAGTGGTAGCGGGAGGTTCTGAGCAGTTCTTC. V usage is TRBV30 and J usage is TRBJ2-1, with 10 nucleotides matching TRBD2. V was clipped by 0 bases and J by 9 bases; unmatched bases: 8. CDR1 and CDR2 from the germline V gene are GTSNPN and SVGIG (reference sequence). There are 15 residues in the CDR3. The variable domain in full, with the rest retrieved from reference TRBV30 and TRBJ2-1, is SQTIHQWPATLVQPVGSPLSLECTVEGTSNPNLYWYRQAAGRGLQLLFYSVGIGQISSEVPQNLSASRPQDRQFILSSKKLLLSDSGFYLCAWSVVVAGGSEQFFGPGTRLTVL.

This rearrangement joins TRBV5-1 to TRBJ1-6, with 8 bases identical to TRBD1. Unmatched junction bases numbered 4, after V lost 5 bases and J lost 6 bases. Germline assignment: CDR1 SGHRS and CDR2 YFSETQ. The CDR3 is 14 residues long. The chain's CDR3 is CASRTGGVNSPLHF. CDR3 sequence (DNA): TGCGCCAGCAGAACAGGGGGGGTTAATTCACCCCTCCACTTT.

The rearrangement links TRBV2 to TRBJ1-5; tentative D call: TRBD1 (6 bases). Deletions cut 6 bases from V and 4 bases from J, with 19 bases between. Germline V lookup: CDR1 SNHLY, CDR2 FYNNEI. The CDR3 consists of 16 residues. The CDR3 here is CASSGDISFPNQPQHF. CDR3 DNA: TGTGCCAGCAGCGGGGACATAAGCTTCCCTAATCAGCCCCAGCATTTT.

The V call is TRBV5-1, the J call TRBJ2-1; 11 bases match TRBD2. V dropped 5 bases and J dropped 5; count of bases not matched to a gene: 3. Germline V CDR1 and CDR2: SGHRS, YFSETQ. The CDR3 has 14 amino acids. CDR3 DNA sequence: TGCGCCAGCAGATTAGCGGGAGGGGACAATGAGCAGTTCTTC. It codes for CASRLAGGDNEQFF. Based on the CDR3 plus reference TRBV5-1 and TRBJ2-1, the full variable domain is KAGVTQTPRYLIKTRGQQVTLSCSPISGHRSVSWYQQTPGQGLQFLFEYFSETQRNKGNFPGRFSGRQFSNSRSEMNVSTLELGDSALYLCASRLAGGDNEQFFGPGTRLTVL.

The chain carries TRBV9 and TRBJ2-5, with D possibly TRBD1 on 6 matching bases. This CDR3 contains 13 residues. Germline CDR1 and CDR2: SGDLS and YYNGEE. V was pared by 2 bases and J by 5 bases, with 10 bases between. As DNA, the CDR3 is TGTGCCAGCAGCGTTACAGGGTGGGAGACCCAGTACTTC. Translating it yields CASSVTGWETQYF.

V is TRBV9 and J is TRBJ2-1, with 10 bases aligning to TRBD2. Germline V lookup: CDR1 SGDLS, CDR2 YYNGEE. CDR3 length: 15 residues. J lost 10 bases, V lost 2 bases, and 9 bases had no gene match. CDR3: CASSVNPGLAYEQFF. CDR3 DNA: TGTGCCAGCAGCGTCAACCCGGGACTAGCGTACGAGCAGTTCTTC.

Written as DNA, the CDR3 is TGTGCCAGCAGCCTAGCGGGAGTTTCCTACGAGCAGTACTTC. Protein product: CASSLAGVSYEQYF. The chain recombines TRBV3-1 (or the pseudogene TRBV3-2) with TRBJ2-7; 9 nucleotides line up with TRBD2. The CDR3 runs to 14 residues. V lost 4 bases and J lost 1; bases outside the gene matches: 2. Germline assignment: CDR1 LGHDT and CDR2 YNNKEL (reference sequence).

The chain is built from TRBV5-1 and TRBJ1-3; 9 bases map to TRBD1. Per germline, CDR1 SGHRS and CDR2 YFSETQ. There are 15 residues in the CDR3. V trimming: 5 bases; J trimming: 1 base; junction bases outside the gene matches: 4. CDR3 amino acids: CASSDRGNSGNTIYF. In DNA, the CDR3 is TGCGCCAGCAGTGACAGGGGGAATTCTGGAAACACCATATATTTT.

The V call is TRBV6-6, the J call TRBJ2-7, with 8 bases that match TRBD1. The V and J ends lost 0 bases and 2 bases, in that order; junction bases with no gene match: 6. This CDR3 spans 16 amino acids. Germline V gene data show CDR1 as MNHNY and CDR2 as SVGAGI (reference sequence). In DNA, the CDR3 is TGTGCCAGCAGTTACTCGAAACGGACAGGGACCTACGAGCAGTACTTC. It yields the protein CASSYSKRTGTYEQYF.

The V call is TRBV6-6, the J call TRBJ2-3; 13 bases map to TRBD2. CDR1 is MNHNY, CDR2 SVGAGI, per germline (reference sequence). The CDR3 runs to 16 residues. Unmatched junction bases numbered 5, after V lost 6 bases and J lost 2 bases. CDR3 sequence (DNA): TGTGCCAGCAGAAAGGGACTAGCGGGGTACACAGATACGCAGTATTTT. Protein sequence: CASRKGLAGYTDTQYF.